A selection of T cell receptor beta chains follows, all from one sample in a study of beta chain features in type 1 diabetes. The data were produced by immunoSEQ multiplex PCR, yet TCRdb's version contains in-frame clones alone and is incomplete. The sample has roughly 150,000 clones, 7.5% to 10% seen once. Material for sequencing was central memory CD4+ T cells from blood. These receptors were collected from a man between 18 and 29 years old in good health. The CDR3 runs from the conserved cysteine through the conserved F or W. D genes are given only for firm matches. A clone size is listed for some rows: how often the clone was seen (once, few, many), or a class if it is expanded.

D,J,V,size,CDR3,DNA
NA,TRBJ2-5,TRBV4-2,few,CASSQDWRETQYF,TGTGCCAGCAGCCAAGATTGGAGGGAGACCCAGTACTTC
NA,TRBJ1-3,TRBV23-1,few,CASSNPRVLSGNTIYF,TGCGCCAGCAGTAACCCACGGGTGCTCTCTGGAAACACCATATATTTT
TRBD1,TRBJ2-7,TRBV18,few,CASSPGTGAYEQYF,TGTGCCAGCTCACCCGGGACAGGAGCCTACGAGCAGTACTTC
NA,TRBJ1-2,TRBV11-2,few,CASSLNSDYGYTF,TGTGCCAGCAGCCTTAATTCTGACTATGGCTACACCTTC
TRBD1,TRBJ2-7,TRBV11-2,NA,CASSLTGQGYDEQYF,TGTGCCAGCAGCTTAACCGGACAGGGGTACGACGAGCAGTACTTC
NA,TRBJ2-7,TRBV4-3,NA,CASSQGQNRHEQYF,TGCGCCAGCAGCCAAGGTCAGAATCGCCACGAGCAGTACTTC
TRBD2,TRBJ2-3,TRBV9,few,CASSVSIGRDRNTDTQYF,TGTGCCAGCAGCGTATCCATCGGGAGGGATCGAAACACAGATACGCAGTATTTT
NA,TRBJ2-7,TRBV4-1,NA,CASSLVWVGGTYEQYF,TGCGCCAGCAGCCTAGTTTGGGTAGGCGGTACCTACGAGCAGTACTTC
NA,TRBJ1-1,TRBV19,few,CAVLNTGLAFF,TGTGCCGTCTTAAATACAGGGCTGGCTTTCTTT
NA,TRBJ1-5,TRBV28,medium-sized,CATITATLNQPQHF,TGTGCCACCATTACAGCTACACTCAATCAGCCCCAGCATTTT
NA,TRBJ2-1,TRBV7-2,few,CASSLDYVNEQFF,TGTGCCAGCAGCTTAGATTATGTCAATGAGCAGTTCTTC
NA,TRBJ1-2,TRBV7-2,NA,CASSLAAGDYGYTF,TGTGCCAGCAGCTTAGCGGCGGGCGACTATGGCTACACCTTC
TRBD1,TRBJ1-1,TRBV28,few,CASSFFRGTEAFF,TGTGCCAGCAGTTTCTTCAGGGGGACTGAAGCTTTCTTT
NA,TRBJ2-3,TRBV6-5,NA,CASSLNRVGTDTQYF,TGTGCCAGCAGTCTAAACAGGGTGGGGACAGATACGCAGTATTTT
NA,TRBJ2-2,TRBV7-9,NA,CASSLQGSNTGELFF,TGTGCCAGCAGCTTACAGGGAAGTAACACCGGGGAGCTGTTTTTT
TRBD2,TRBJ2-2,TRBV4-2,NA,CASSQERGGPFDTGELFF,TGTGCCAGCAGCCAAGAAAGGGGAGGGCCGTTTGACACCGGGGAGCTGTTTTTT
NA,TRBJ1-5,TRBV28,NA,CASSPRPGARPQHF,TGTGCCAGCAGCCCCCGGCCAGGGGCGAGGCCCCAGCATTTT
NA,TRBJ2-6,TRBV28,many,CASRSQLGGANVLTF,TGTGCCAGCAGATCACAGCTGGGTGGGGCCAACGTCCTGACTTTC
TRBD2,TRBJ2-5,TRBV15,few,CATSRDASGGGETQYF,TGTGCCACCAGCAGAGATGCTAGCGGAGGCGGGGAGACCCAGTACTTC
NA,TRBJ2-7,TRBV28,many,CASSLWRVNEQYF,TGTGCCAGCAGTTTATGGAGGGTGAACGAGCAGTACTTC
NA,TRBJ2-2,TRBV5-5,NA,CASRGGLDTGELFF,TGTGCCAGCAGAGGGGGTCTGGACACCGGGGAGCTGTTTTTT
NA,TRBJ1-2,TRBV7-2,few,CASSFHPGASYGYTF,TGTGCCAGCAGCTTCCATCCGGGAGCCTCCTATGGCTACACCTTC
TRBD1,TRBJ1-2,TRBV28,NA,CASSPTRTGNYGYTF,TGTGCCAGCTCCCCTACCAGGACAGGAAACTATGGCTACACCTTC
NA,TRBJ1-3,TRBV9,NA,CASSVRGTVAGNTIYF,TGTGCCAGCAGCGTCAGGGGTACGGTAGCTGGAAACACCATATATTTT
NA,TRBJ2-2,TRBV2,NA,CASSGPRQANTGELFF,TGTGCCAGCAGTGGGCCCCGACAGGCGAACACCGGGGAGCTGTTTTTT
NA,TRBJ2-5,TRBV28,NA,CASRLSRDSQYF,TGTGCCAGCAGGCTAAGCCGGGACTCCCAGTACTTC
TRBD1,TRBJ1-5,TRBV2,few,CASSRATGGYQPQHF,TGTGCCAGCAGCAGGGCGACAGGGGGCTATCAGCCCCAGCATTTT
TRBD1,TRBJ2-3,TRBV29-1,many,CSATGTGGADTQYF,TGCAGCGCGACCGGGACAGGGGGCGCAGATACGCAGTATTTT
TRBD2,TRBJ2-1,TRBV5-6,NA,CASSLSAGVYNEQFF,TGTGCCAGCAGCTTGAGCGCGGGAGTCTACAATGAGCAGTTCTTC
TRBD2,TRBJ2-7,TRBV18,few,CASSPSRGVGEQYF,TGTGCCAGCTCACCCTCCCGGGGGGTAGGTGAGCAGTACTTC
NA,TRBJ1-1,TRBV7-2,NA,CASSSQGPNTEAFF,TGTGCCAGCAGCTCACAGGGACCGAACACTGAAGCTTTCTTT